Presented here are 21 T cell receptor beta chains from one specimen sequenced in a study of T cell responses to AZD1222 COVID-19 vaccine. The repertoire was sequenced with immunoSEQ multiplex PCR; TCRdb's copy has only in-frame clones and lacks some. The sample records around 140,000 clones, approximately 85% being singletons. This specimen was peripheral blood, taken 28 days after the second dose of the MenACWY control vaccine. All receptors derive from an adult who received the MenACWY meningococcal vaccine as a control.

This chain uses TRBV27 with TRBJ1-6; D is ambiguous. The V gene's germline CDR1 is MNHEY and CDR2 SMNVEV (reference sequence). The length of the CDR3 is 14 residues. V was pared by 5 bases and J by 6 bases, with 11 bases between. The CDR3 loop is CASSLIGSNSPLHF. The CDR3 DNA sequence: TGTGCCAGCAGTCTAATAGGCAGTAATTCACCCCTCCACTTT.

The rearrangement uses TRBV28 and TRBJ1-5, with 7 bases fitting TRBD1. This CDR3 region has 15 residues. Germline-derived CDR1 and CDR2 are MDHEN and SYDVKM. J gave up 3 bases and V 6 bases, and 8 bases lay outside the gene matches. CDR3 DNA sequence: TGTGCCAGCAGCTACCCCGGGACAGCCAATCAGCCCCAGCATTTT. Its translation: CASSYPGTANQPQHF.

This chain uses TRBV5-1 with TRBJ1-6, with 7 nucleotides matching TRBD1. Germline V CDR1 and CDR2: SGHRS, YFSETQ. Germline trimming cut 0 bases from V and 8 bases from J; bases unmatched to any gene: 2. The CDR3 runs 14 residues. CDR3 DNA: TGCGCCAGCAGCTTGGGGGACAGCGATTCACCCCTCCACTTT. Translated: CASSLGDSDSPLHF.

This CDR3 reads CASSPSRDSSYNSPLHF. The CDR3 DNA is TGTGCCAGCAGTCCCTCCCGGGACAGTTCCTATAATTCACCCCTCCACTTT. The V call is TRBV28, the J call TRBJ1-6; 7 nucleotides match TRBD1. The V gene end was trimmed by 5 bases and the J gene end by 1 base; junction bases not matched to a gene: 8. CDR1 MDHEN and CDR2 SYDVKM come from the germline V gene. The CDR3 loop spans 17 amino acids. Full variable domain (outside the CDR3, taken from reference TRBV28 and TRBJ1-6): DVKVTQSSRYLVKRTGEKVFLECVQDMDHENMFWYRQDPGLGLRLIYFSYDVKMKEKGDIPEGYSVSREKKERFSLILESASTNQTSMYLCASSPSRDSSYNSPLHFGNGTRLTVT.

The genes are TRBV7-2 and TRBJ1-6, with 8 bases lining up with TRBD1. Losses at the gene ends were 5 bases for V and 7 bases for J; bases not matched to a gene: 4. Germline CDR1 is SGHTA and CDR2 is FQGNSA. This CDR3 contains 14 residues. DNA of the CDR3: TGTGCCAGCAGCCACACAGGGGGAAATTCACCCCTCCACTTT. Encoded protein: CASSHTGGNSPLHF.

J is TRBJ1-5 and V is TRBV18; D is unresolved. CDR1 and CDR2 from the germline V gene are KGHSH and LQKENI. The CDR3 length is 12 residues. The V and J ends lost 2 bases and 5 bases respectively, with 4 bases between them. In nucleotides, the CDR3 is TGTGCCAGCTCACCAGAGGATCAGCCCCAGCATTTT. It encodes CASSPEDQPQHF. Variable domain in full (rest from reference TRBV18 and TRBJ1-5): NAGVMQNPRHLVRRRGQEARLRCSPMKGHSHVYWYRQLPEEGLKFMVYLQKENIIDESGMPKERFSAEFPKEGPSILRIQQVVRGDSAAYFCASSPEDQPQHFGDGTRLSIL.

This rearrangement joins TRBV28 to TRBJ1-1; D remains ambiguous. The CDR3 sequence is 13 residues long. Germline V gene sequence: CDR1 MDHEN, CDR2 SYDVKM. Trimming took 5 bases from V and 1 from J, leaving 8 bases between them. The CDR3 DNA reads TGTGCCAGCAGTCCCGAACGGAACACTGAAGCTTTCTTT. Protein: CASSPERNTEAFF. Looking up the rest from reference TRBV28 and TRBJ1-1 gives the full variable domain: DVKVTQSSRYLVKRTGEKVFLECVQDMDHENMFWYRQDPGLGLRLIYFSYDVKMKEKGDIPEGYSVSREKKERFSLILESASTNQTSMYLCASSPERNTEAFFGQGTRLTVV.

The gene calls are TRBV6-5 and TRBJ1-2, with TRBD1 matching over 8 bases. With 8 bases clipped from V and 4 bases from J, the junction kept 12 bases outside the gene matches. CDR3 size: 15 residues. Germline V gene data show CDR1 as MNHEY and CDR2 as SVGAGI. The chain's CDR3 is CASGFRDRNSYGYTF. In DNA, the CDR3 is TGTGCCAGCGGATTCCGGGACAGGAACTCCTATGGCTACACCTTC.

This clone was seen only once. The V gene is TRBV6-1, the J gene TRBJ1-5; unclear D gene. This CDR3 comprises 12 residues. Germline V gene sequence: CDR1 MNHNS, CDR2 SASEGT. The V gene lost 1 base and the J gene lost 7 bases, with 5 bases spanning the gap. CDR3 residues: CASSEGEQPQHF. The CDR3 nucleotides read TGTGCCAGCAGTGAAGGGGAACAGCCCCAGCATTTT.

The chain links TRBV5-1 to TRBJ1-5; possibly TRBD1 for D (5 bases). The germline V gene has CDR1 SGHRS and CDR2 YFSETQ. There are 13 residues in the CDR3. V lost 3 bases and J 2 bases, leaving 6 bases between the germline ends. Here the CDR3 DNA reads TGCGCCAGCAGCTGGGGGGGCAATCAGCCCCAGCATTTT. This sequence encodes CASSWGGNQPQHF.

The V call is TRBV5-1, the J call TRBJ2-7, with D possibly matching TRBD2 (5 bases). This CDR3 has 14 amino acids. Between the trimmed V and J ends, which lost 0 bases and 4 bases, there was a span of 11 bases. CDR1 is SGHRS, CDR2 YFSETQ, per germline. This CDR3 is CASSLAGRTYEQYF. The CDR3 nucleotides read TGCGCCAGCAGCTTGGCCGGCAGGACTTACGAGCAGTACTTC.

This clone was observed once. The V gene is TRBV3-1 (or the pseudogene TRBV3-2), the J gene TRBJ1-2, with 9 bases fitting TRBD1. V lost 3 bases and J lost 2; bases outside the gene matches: 4. The germline CDR1 and CDR2 sequences are LGHDT and YNNKEL (reference sequence). The CDR3 is made up of 15 amino acids. The CDR3 sequence is CASSHQGTGNYGYTF. The CDR3 DNA reads TGTGCCAGCAGCCATCAAGGGACAGGGAACTATGGCTACACCTTC.

The chain employs TRBV7-9 and TRBJ1-6; possible D gene TRBD1, 6 bases. Germline V gene lookup returns CDR1 SEHNR and CDR2 FQNEAQ (reference sequence). Trimming took off 3 bases at V and 6 bases at J, with 12 bases between the two ends. The CDR3 has 15 residues. CDR3 coding DNA: TGTGCCAGCAGCTTGGCGGGACAAACTAATTCACCCCTCCACTTT. Protein product: CASSLAGQTNSPLHF.

The chain couples TRBV18 to TRBJ2-7; D uncertain. V lost 3 bases and J 5 bases, leaving 17 bases between the germline ends. The CDR3 is 15 residues long. Germline V gene sequence: CDR1 KGHSH, CDR2 LQKENI. The CDR3 sequence is CASSPLGPGTNEQYV. The CDR3 region has the DNA TGTGCCAGCTCACCTTTAGGCCCGGGTACCAACGAGCAGTACGTC.

This rearrangement joins TRBV10-3 to TRBJ1-1; the match to TRBD1 covers 11 bases. The CDR3 length is 15 residues. The V and J ends lost 3 bases and 6 bases, in that order; junction bases with no gene match: 6. Germline V CDR1 and CDR2: ENHRY, SYGVKD. In DNA form, the CDR3 reads TGTGCCATCAGTGACCGGGACAGGGGGTATTCTGAAGCTTTCTTT. Translated: CAISDRDRGYSEAFF.

This clone was seen only once. The chain couples TRBV7-9 to TRBJ1-6; TRBD1 aligns across 7 bases. The CDR3 is made up of 15 amino acids. J was trimmed by 7 bases and V by 5 bases; bases with no gene match: 8. The germline gives CDR1 SEHNR, CDR2 FQNEAQ (reference sequence). The CDR3: CASSPQGQSNSPLHF. As DNA, the CDR3 is TGTGCCAGCAGCCCCCAGGGACAGTCAAATTCACCCCTCCACTTT. The full variable domain, with the rest looked up from reference TRBV7-9 and TRBJ1-6, is DTGVSQNPRHKITKRGQNVTFRCDPISEHNRLYWYRQTLGQGPEFLTYFQNEAQLEKSRLLSDRFSAERPKGSFSTLEIQRTEQGDSAMYLCASSPQGQSNSPLHFGNGTRLTVT.

J is TRBJ2-1 and V is TRBV3-1 (or the pseudogene TRBV3-2), with D unclear. V lost 3 bases and J 5 bases, leaving 11 bases between the germline ends. Germline lookup yields CDR1 LGHDT and CDR2 YNNKEL (reference sequence). The CDR3 contains 14 residues. The DNA for the CDR3 is TGTGCCAGCAGCCAGCGTCACACAGACAATGAGCAGTTCTTC. Translation: CASSQRHTDNEQFF.

V and J are TRBV10-3 and TRBJ2-2, with 9 positions matching TRBD2. Unmatched junction bases numbered 13, after V lost 2 bases and J lost 6 bases. CDR3 length: 18 residues. Germline values: CDR1 ENHRY, CDR2 SYGVKD. The CDR3 here is CAISERAGRTSAAGELFF. CDR3 coding DNA: TGTGCCATCAGTGAGCGGGCTGGGAGGACTAGCGCCGCCGGGGAGCTGTTTTTT.

The chain links TRBV11-2 to TRBJ1-5, with D unclear. The V gene lost 3 bases and the J gene lost 5 bases, with 5 bases spanning the gap. The CDR3 has 12 residues. The V gene's germline CDR1 is SGHAT and CDR2 FQNNGV. For the CDR3, the DNA is TGTGCCAGCAGCTTCGCCGATCAGCCCCAGCATTTT. It is translated as CASSFADQPQHF.

The chain couples TRBV12-3 or TRBV12-4 to TRBJ2-7; 7 bases align to TRBD2. The CDR3 has 13 amino acids. Trimming removed 5 bases from V and 9 bases from J; junction bases left unmatched: 10. CDR3 nucleotide sequence: TGTGCCAGCAGTCAGACTACGGGGGGACCGCAGTACGTC. This encodes CASSQTTGGPQYV.

This clone was detected only a few times. The chain couples TRBV28 to TRBJ1-1; the D is unclear. The germline CDR1 and CDR2 sequences are MDHEN and SYDVKM. V lost 5 bases and J lost 2, with 15 bases in between. The CDR3 spans 15 residues. As DNA, the CDR3 is TGTGCCAGCAGTCCCACGACGTTATACAACACTGAAGCTTTCTTT. Its translation is CASSPTTLYNTEAFF.